Below are 10 T cell receptor beta chains sequenced from a single sample in a study of beta chain features in type 1 diabetes. Isolated RNA was reverse transcribed in full, so expressed TCRB transcripts were sequenced. Libraries were prepared by immunoSEQ multiplex PCR; TCRdb keeps only in-frame clonotypes and omits some of them. The repertoire includes roughly 450,000 clones, around 10% of them detected once, and less than 0.06% sits in the top ten. The sample was naive CD4+ T cells from blood. Receptors were obtained from a woman younger than 35 in good health.

The CDR3 coding sequence is TGTGCCAGCAGCAGAGGACTAGCGGGTAACTACAATGAGCAGTTCTTC. Translation: CASSRGLAGNYNEQFF. This chain uses TRBV7-9 with TRBJ2-1; 11 bases line up with TRBD2. Germline trimming cut 5 bases from V and 3 bases from J; bases unmatched to any gene: 6. Germline assignment: CDR1 SEHNR and CDR2 FQNEAQ (reference sequence). The CDR3 is made up of 16 amino acids.

Worth noting for this clone: At the DNA level, this CDR3 is encoded by other sequences in the same sample as well. The V call is TRBV5-1, the J call TRBJ2-1; 9 bases match TRBD2. V gave up 0 bases and J gave up 4 bases; unmatched junction bases: 2. The germline CDR1 and CDR2 sequences are SGHRS and YFSETQ. CDR3 length: 15 amino acids. CDR3 loop: CASSLGLADYNEQFF. CDR3 nucleotide sequence: TGCGCCAGCAGCTTGGGACTAGCGGATTACAATGAGCAGTTCTTC.

The DNA of the CDR3 is TGCGCCAGCAGCTTGGACAGCTCGGATACGCAGTATTTT. It yields the protein CASSLDSSDTQYF. J is TRBJ2-3 and V is TRBV5-1; no clear D. The V and J ends lost 0 bases and 6 bases respectively, with 8 bases between them. CDR3 length: 13 residues. Germline CDR1 SGHRS, CDR2 YFSETQ.

The V call is TRBV29-1, the J call TRBJ1-3, with D unresolved. The V and J ends lost 1 base and 2 bases respectively, with 6 bases between them. The CDR3 consists of 13 residues. Germline V gene data show CDR1 as SQVTM and CDR2 as ANQGSEA. The CDR3 here is CSVEVGTGNTIYF. CDR3 DNA: TGCAGCGTTGAAGTGGGAACTGGAAACACCATATATTTT.

This clone was detected a few times. The chain employs TRBV5-1 and TRBJ2-1; D is unclear. This CDR3 region has 15 residues. Trimming left V 0 bases short and J 6 bases short, with 13 bases between. Germline V gives CDR1 SGHRS, CDR2 YFSETQ. CDR3 sequence reads: CASSLGTPGFNEQFF. The CDR3 coding sequence is TGCGCCAGCAGCTTGGGAACCCCTGGGTTCAATGAGCAGTTCTTC.

This rearrangement joins TRBV4-1 to TRBJ2-5; D gene uncertain. Germline-derived CDR1 and CDR2 are MGHRA and YSYEKL. There are 13 residues in the CDR3. With 3 bases removed from V and 2 bases from J, the gap between germline ends came to 7 bases. CDR3 sequence reads: CASSQQGQETQYF. DNA for the CDR3: TGCGCCAGCAGCCAGCAAGGGCAAGAGACCCAGTACTTC.

This clone has just a few counts. V is TRBV9 and J is TRBJ2-1, with 9 bases matching TRBD2. The CDR3 loop spans 17 amino acids. V was clipped by 0 bases and J by 0 bases; unmatched bases: 4. The germline CDR1 and CDR2 sequences are SGDLS and YYNGEE. In nucleotides, the CDR3 is TGTGCCAGCAGCGTAGGTAGCGGGGGCAGCTCCTACAATGAGCAGTTCTTC. It is translated as CASSVGSGGSSYNEQFF.

This rearrangement joins TRBV7-9 to TRBJ2-7, with D tentatively TRBD1 (5 bases). This CDR3 is 16 amino acids long. The germline CDR1 and CDR2 sequences are SEHNR and FQNEAQ (reference sequence). V lost 5 bases to trimming and J lost 2 bases, with 19 bases between them. In DNA form, the CDR3 reads TGTGCCAGCAGCGGGTTCCTCCGGACACTTGCCTACGAGCAGTACTTC. As protein: CASSGFLRTLAYEQYF.

Only a few counts were recorded for this clone. The chain recombines TRBV18 with TRBJ2-1, with D perhaps matching TRBD2 (6 bases). The CDR3 consists of 18 residues. Germline-derived CDR1 and CDR2 are KGHSH and LQKENI. Deletions cut 3 bases from V and 0 bases from J, with 18 bases between. The CDR3 nucleotides read TGTGCCAGCTCACCTCAGCGGTCCGGAGGGAGCTCCTACAATGAGCAGTTCTTC. It yields the protein CASSPQRSGGSSYNEQFF.

This clone was seen a few times. The V call is TRBV5-1, the J call TRBJ2-5; possible D gene TRBD1, 6 bases. Germline V gene sequence: CDR1 SGHRS, CDR2 YFSETQ. There are 13 residues in the CDR3. The ends were cut back, 4 bases at V and 4 bases at J, with 11 bases in the middle. The CDR3 DNA reads TGCGCCAGCAGCCGCAACAGGGTAGAGACCCAGTACTTC. Protein sequence: CASSRNRVETQYF.